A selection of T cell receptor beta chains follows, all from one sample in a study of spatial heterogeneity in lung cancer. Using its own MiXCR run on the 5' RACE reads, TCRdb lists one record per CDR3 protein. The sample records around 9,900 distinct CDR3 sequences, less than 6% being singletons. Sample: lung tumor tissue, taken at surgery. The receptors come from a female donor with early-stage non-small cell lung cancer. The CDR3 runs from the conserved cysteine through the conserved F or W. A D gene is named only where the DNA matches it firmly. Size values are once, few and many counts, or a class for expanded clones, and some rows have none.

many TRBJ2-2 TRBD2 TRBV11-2 CASSFGGGDTGELFF TGTGCCAGCAGCTTCGGTGGGGGGGACACCGGGGAGCTGTTTTTT
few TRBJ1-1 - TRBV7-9 CASSLSYIRQNTEAFF TGTGCCAGCAGCTTAAGCTACATCAGACAGAACACTGAAGCTTTCTTT
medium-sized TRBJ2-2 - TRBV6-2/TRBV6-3 CASTDTVNTGELFF TGTGCCAGCACCGACACCGTAAACACCGGGGAGCTGTTTTTT
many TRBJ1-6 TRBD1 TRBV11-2 CASSPGTAYNSPLHF TGTGCCAGCAGCCCCGGGACAGCCTATAATTCACCCCTCCACTTT
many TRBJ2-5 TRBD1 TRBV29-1 CSGRQGKETQYF TGCAGCGGAAGACAGGGGAAAGAGACCCAGTACTTC
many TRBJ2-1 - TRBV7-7 CASSLNPAGRTDEQFF TGTGCCAGCAGCTTAAACCCGGCCGGGCGCACGGATGAGCAGTTCTTC
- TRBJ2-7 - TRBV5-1 CASSLDGWGYEQYF TGCGCCAGCAGCTTGGACGGATGGGGCTACGAGCAGTACTTC
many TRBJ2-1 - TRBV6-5 CASSYSGSGLGDEQFF TGTGCCAGCAGTTACTCGGGCAGCGGTTTGGGAGATGAGCAGTTCTTC
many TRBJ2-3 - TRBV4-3 CASSQDWEDTQYF TGCGCCAGCAGCCAAGACTGGGAAGATACGCAGTATTTT
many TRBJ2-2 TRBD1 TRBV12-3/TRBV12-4 CASSLTGASYTTNTGELFF TGTGCCAGCAGTTTAACAGGGGCGTCGTATACTACGAACACCGGGGAGCTGTTTTTT
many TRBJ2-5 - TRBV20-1 CSARDRVGTGETQYF TGCAGTGCTAGAGATCGGGTCGGGACGGGGGAGACCCAGTACTTC
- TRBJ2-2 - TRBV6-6 CASTQVWGTGELFF TGTGCCAGCACCCAGGTGTGGGGCACCGGGGAGCTGTTTTTT
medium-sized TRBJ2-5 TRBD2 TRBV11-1 CASSLAPLAGVFQETQYF TGTGCCAGCAGCTTAGCCCCACTAGCGGGGGTATTCCAAGAGACCCAGTACTTC
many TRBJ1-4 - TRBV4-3 CASSRAGLGEKLFF TGCGCCAGCAGCCGAGCAGGGCTGGGTGAAAAACTGTTTTTT
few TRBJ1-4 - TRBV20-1 CSASHLPEEKLFF TGCAGTGCTAGCCACCTTCCTGAGGAAAAACTGTTTTTT
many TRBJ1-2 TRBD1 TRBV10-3 CAISEALTGGGYTF TGTGCCATCAGTGAAGCATTGACAGGGGGTGGCTACACCTTC